This T cell receptor beta chain was profiled in a study of shared T cell receptors in the human thymus. Germline CDR1 reads LGHNA; CDR2 reads YSLEER. The CDR3 length is 13 residues. The V gene lost 8 bases and the J gene lost 3 bases, with 13 bases spanning the gap. Using immunoSEQ multiplex PCR, the repertoire was profiled, and TCRdb retains in-frame clones only, with some absent. Of some 660,000 clones in the sample, roughly 86% were seen once. This sample also appeared in a second study, on human thymus T cells. That paper notes: Among the donors, all were healthy Finnish infants having corrective surgery for congenital heart defects. Resected material from corrective heart surgery provided the thymus tissue analysed. Both thymic and peripheral blood repertoires showed apparently biased V and J usage. Related studies noted strongly shared thymic repertoires across unrelated people.

The V gene is TRBV4-3, the J gene TRBJ1-1; D is undetermined. The specimen sequenced was thymocytes. The receptor was derived from a boy younger than two with a congenital heart defect. The CDR3 sequence is CASVGRTDTEAFF. The CDR3 DNA reads TGCGCCAGCGTCGGTCGAACGGACACTGAAGCTTTCTTT.